The entry below gives a single T cell receptor beta chain sequence along with its context. TCRdb keeps only in-frame clones here, not all; method: immunoSEQ multiplex PCR. The data contain about 67,000 clones, roughly 92% of them singletons. The sample comes from a study of T cell changes during pregnancy in multiple sclerosis. The CDR3 contains 18 residues. Between the trimmed V and J ends, which lost 5 bases and 3 bases, there was a span of 23 bases. CDR1 is MRHNA and CDR2 is SNTAGT in the germline V gene. Sequencing used peripheral blood, obtained in the second trimester of pregnancy. The genes are TRBV6-4 and TRBJ2-1; a possible D gene is TRBD1 (6 bases). This clonotype was sampled from a female donor with multiple sclerosis, enrolled in a pregnancy study. CDR3 in amino acids: CASSPKELDRYFYNEQFF. CDR3 nucleotides: TGTGCCAGCAGTCCCAAGGAGCTTGACAGGTACTTCTACAATGAGCAGTTCTTC.